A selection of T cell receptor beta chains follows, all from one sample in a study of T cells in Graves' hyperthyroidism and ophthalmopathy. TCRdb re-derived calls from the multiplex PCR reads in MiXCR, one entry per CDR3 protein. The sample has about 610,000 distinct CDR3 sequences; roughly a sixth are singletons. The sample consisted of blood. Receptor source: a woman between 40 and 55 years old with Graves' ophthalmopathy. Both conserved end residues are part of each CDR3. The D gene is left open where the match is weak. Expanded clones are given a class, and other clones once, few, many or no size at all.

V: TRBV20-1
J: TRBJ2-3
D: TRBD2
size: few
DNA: TGCAGTGCGTACCCGGGACTAGCGGGAATTGGGGGCACAGATACGCAGTATTTT
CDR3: CSAYPGLAGIGGTDTQYF

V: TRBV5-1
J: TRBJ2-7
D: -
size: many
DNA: TGCGCCAGCAGCGATAGGGGAGTAGGGGAGCAGTACTTC
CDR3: CASSDRGVGEQYF

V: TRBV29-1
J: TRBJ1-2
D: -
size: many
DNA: TGCAGCGTTGACAACTATGGCTACACCTTC
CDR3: CSVDNYGYTF

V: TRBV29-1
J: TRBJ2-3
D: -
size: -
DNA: TGCAGCGTTGAGAAAGACTCCAGCACAGATACGCAGTATTTT
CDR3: CSVEKDSSTDTQYF

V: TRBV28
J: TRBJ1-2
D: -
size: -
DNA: TGTGCCAGCAGTTTCAGGACAGTAGGCTATGGCTACACCTTC
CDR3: CASSFRTVGYGYTF

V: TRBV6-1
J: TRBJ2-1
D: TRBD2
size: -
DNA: TGTGCCAGCAGTGCCACCCGCGGGAGGGGTATTGAGCAGTTCTTC
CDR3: CASSATRGRGIEQFF

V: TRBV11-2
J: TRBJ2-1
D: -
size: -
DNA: TGTGCCAGCAGCTTAGACGGACTCTGGGAGCAGTTCTTC
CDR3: CASSLDGLWEQFF

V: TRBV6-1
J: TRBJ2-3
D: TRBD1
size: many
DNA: TGTGCCAGCAGTAACCGACAGGGTAGGAGCGCAGATACGCAGTATTTT
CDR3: CASSNRQGRSADTQYF

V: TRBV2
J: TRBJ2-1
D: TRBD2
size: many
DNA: TGTGCCAGCAGTAGACAGGGACTAGCGGGAGTGTCCTACAATGAGCAGTTCTTC
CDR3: CASSRQGLAGVSYNEQFF

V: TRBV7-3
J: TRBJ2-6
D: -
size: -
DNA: TGTGCCAGCAGCTTAAACGAGGGTTCTGGGGCCAACGTCCTGACTTTC
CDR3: CASSLNEGSGANVLTF

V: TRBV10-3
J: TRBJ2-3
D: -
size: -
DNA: TGTGCCATCAGTGAGGAGGGGGGGACTACGCAGTATTTT
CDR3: CAISEEGGTTQYF

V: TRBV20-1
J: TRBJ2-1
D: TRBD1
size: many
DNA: TGCAGTGCTAGAAGGCAGGGGGCCTTGAATGAGCAGTTCTTC
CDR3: CSARRQGALNEQFF

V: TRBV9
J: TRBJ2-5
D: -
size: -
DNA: TGTGCCAGCAGCGTGGACAAACAAGAGACCCAGTACTTC
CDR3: CASSVDKQETQYF

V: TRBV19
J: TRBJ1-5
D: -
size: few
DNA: TGTGCCAGTAGTCAGGGATCTAGGCAGCCCCAGCATTTT
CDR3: CASSQGSRQPQHF

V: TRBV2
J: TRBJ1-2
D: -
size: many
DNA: TGTGCCAGCAGTCCCTTTCCGTGGGGAGGGAATGGCTACACCTTC
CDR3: CASSPFPWGGNGYTF

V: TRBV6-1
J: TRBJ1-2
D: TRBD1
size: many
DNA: TGTGCCAGCAGTGAAGTGCTGCTCGACAGGGGGCCTGGCTACACCTTC
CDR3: CASSEVLLDRGPGYTF

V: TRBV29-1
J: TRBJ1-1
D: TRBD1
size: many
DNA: TGCAGCGTATGGGGACAGGGGAACACTGAAGCTTTCTTT
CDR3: CSVWGQGNTEAFF

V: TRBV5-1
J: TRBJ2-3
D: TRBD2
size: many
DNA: TGCGCCAGCAGCTTGGGACTATTAGCGGGGGGTGAAGATACGCAGTATTTT
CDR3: CASSLGLLAGGEDTQYF